The following is a TCR beta chain sequence with its context. What it recognizes is unknown. This sample is drawn from a study of T-cell reconstitution after alpha-beta-depleted transplantation in children. Study outcomes and limitations: High day-60 TCRbeta diversity in some patients came from surviving recipient T cells and thymic progenitors. One year after transplant, T-cell counts and diversity came mostly from newly produced T cells. Several hundred expanded graft clones reportedly were the source of alpha-beta T cells about two months after transplant.

Researchers prepared the TCRbeta library using unique molecular identifiers, the study reports. Each CDR3 protein is one row after TCRdb ran MiXCR on the PCR reads. Found here are about 210,000 distinct CDR3 sequences, roughly 18% of them singletons; the top ten hold 35% to 50%. The CDR3 is 15 amino acids. The ends lost 4 bases at V and 2 bases at J; junction bases unmatched: 7. CDR1 is SGHRS, CDR2 YFSETQ, per germline. This clonotype was obtained from a male patient aged 2 to 10 who had a stem cell transplant for acute lymphoblastic leukemia, so the T cells may come from the graft donor. The sample here was PBMCs, mostly from graft donor cells, taken 360 days after TCRalphabeta/CD19-depleted stem cell transplant. The gene calls are TRBV5-1 and TRBJ2-7, with 9 bases lining up with TRBD1. Here the CDR3 reads CASSPQGQGPYEQYF. The CDR3 DNA reads TGCGCCAGCAGCCCCCAGGGACAGGGTCCCTACGAGCAGTACTTC. Full variable domain (missing parts from reference TRBV5-1 and TRBJ2-7): KAGVTQTPRYLIKTRGQQVTLSCSPISGHRSVSWYQQTPGQGLQFLFEYFSETQRNKGNFPGRFSGRQFSNSRSEMNVSTLELGDSALYLCASSPQGQGPYEQYFGPGTRLTVT.